Described below is a single T cell receptor (beta chain) sequence and its context. PCR employed 60 Vbeta and 13 Jbeta primers. Clones were sequenced by immunoSEQ multiplex PCR, and TCRdb holds only the in-frame ones, with some missing. The data show some 140,000 clones, with 65% to 75% seen just once and approximately 2.1% held by the top ten. The CDR3 extends over 16 amino acids. Trimming left V 4 bases short and J 6 bases short, with 19 bases between. The germline V gene encodes CDR1 MNHEY and CDR2 SVGAGI. The record originates from a study of cytomegalovirus exposure and HLA in healthy donors. About the study: When about 400 donors were genotyped, about 86% of them were found to fall in the Caucasian-associated ancestry cluster.

The origin of this receptor is a man aged 25-40 years in good health and CMV-seronegative. Sequencing used PBMCs. This chain links TRBV6-5 with TRBJ2-1, with D possibly matching TRBD2 (5 bases). The CDR3 loop reads CASSFERGTYGNEQFF. In nucleotides, the CDR3 is TGTGCCAGCAGTTTCGAACGGGGTACCTATGGCAATGAGCAGTTCTTC.